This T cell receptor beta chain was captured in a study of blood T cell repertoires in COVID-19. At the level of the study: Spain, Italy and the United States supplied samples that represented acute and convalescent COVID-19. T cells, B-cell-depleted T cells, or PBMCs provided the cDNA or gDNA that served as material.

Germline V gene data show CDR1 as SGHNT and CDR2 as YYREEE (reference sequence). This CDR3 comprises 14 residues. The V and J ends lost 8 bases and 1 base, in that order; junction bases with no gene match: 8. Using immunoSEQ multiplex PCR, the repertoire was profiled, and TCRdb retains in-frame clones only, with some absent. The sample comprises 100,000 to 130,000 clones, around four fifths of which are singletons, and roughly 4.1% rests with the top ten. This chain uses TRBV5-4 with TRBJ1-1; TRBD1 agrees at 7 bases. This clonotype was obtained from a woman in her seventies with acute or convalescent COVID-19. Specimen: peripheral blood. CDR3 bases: TGTGCCAGTAAAACCGGGACAGAGAACACTGAAGCTTTCTTT. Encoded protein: CASKTGTENTEAFF.